A single sample is the source of the 24 T cell receptor beta chains below, sequenced in a study of T cells after yellow fever vaccination. From the 5' RACE reads, TCRdb called clonotypes with MiXCR, one entry per CDR3 protein. This table has under 600,000 distinct CDR3 sequences, 21% appearing once. This material consisted of PBMCs, taken about 21 days after the first yellow fever vaccination. These receptors all come from a man younger than 35 who received the YFV17D yellow fever vaccine.

This clonotype was observed many times. CDR3 residues: CASSRNRNPVYEQYF. CDR3 DNA sequence: TGTGCCAGCAGCCGGAACAGGAACCCTGTCTACGAGCAGTACTTC. The J gene is TRBJ2-7, the V gene TRBV5-6; a possible D gene is TRBD1 (5 bases). Deletions cut 4 bases from V and 3 bases from J, with 17 bases between. This CDR3 is 15 amino acids long. Germline CDR1 SGHDT, CDR2 YYEEEE. Based on the CDR3 plus reference TRBV5-6 and TRBJ2-7, the full variable domain is DAGVTQSPTHLIKTRGQQVTLRCSPKSGHDTVSWYQQALGQGPQFIFQYYEEEERQRGNFPDRFSGHQFPNYSSELNVNALLLGDSALYLCASSRNRNPVYEQYFGPGTRLTVT.

The chain couples TRBV6-1 to TRBJ2-5; D not certain. Between the trimmed V and J ends, which lost 7 bases and 2 bases, there was a span of 5 bases. Germline CDR1 MNHNS, CDR2 SASEGT. The CDR3 has 11 amino acids. CDR3 in amino acids: CASMGQETQYF. As DNA, the CDR3 is TGTGCCAGCATGGGACAAGAGACCCAGTACTTC.

Only a few counts were recorded for this clonotype. The chain has TRBV7-2 and TRBJ2-3, with TRBD2 matching 8 bases. The CDR3 has 16 amino acids. Unmatched junction bases numbered 9, after V lost 5 bases and J lost 2 bases. CDR1 and CDR2 from the germline V gene are SGHTA and FQGNSA. CDR3: CASSNQAGAITDTQYF. The CDR3 DNA is TGTGCCAGCAGCAACCAAGCGGGGGCTATCACAGATACGCAGTATTTT.

The V and J genes are TRBV19 and TRBJ1-1; D not certain. Germline lookup yields CDR1 LNHDA and CDR2 SQIVND (reference sequence). This CDR3 has 14 residues. V lost 0 bases and J 0 bases, leaving 5 bases between the germline ends. CDR3 residues: CASSIDLLNTEAFF. As DNA, the CDR3 is TGTGCCAGTAGTATAGATCTGTTGAACACTGAAGCTTTCTTT.

The genes are TRBV4-2 and TRBJ1-1; 8 bases match TRBD1. CDR1 and CDR2 from the germline V gene are LGHNA and YNFKEQ. CDR3 length equals 15 residues. Unmatched junction bases numbered 6, after V lost 3 bases and J lost 3 bases. The CDR3 nucleotides are TGTGCCAGCAGCCACGCAGGGGGCGATTACACTGAAGCTTTCTTT. Residues: CASSHAGGDYTEAFF.

This clonotype was detected many times. V usage is TRBV5-1 and J usage is TRBJ2-3, with 8 nucleotides matching TRBD2. CDR1 and CDR2 from the germline V gene are SGHRS and YFSETQ. CDR3 length equals 18 residues. V dropped 0 bases and J dropped 0; count of bases not matched to a gene: 9. CDR3 DNA: TGCGCCAGCAGCTTGGTACGGGGGGGTCTTTCTAGCACAGATACGCAGTATTTT. This encodes CASSLVRGGLSSTDTQYF.

The chain employs TRBV6-1 and TRBJ2-7; 8 bases are shared with TRBD1. The CDR3 length is 13 residues. The germline V gene encodes CDR1 MNHNS and CDR2 SASEGT. J gave up 0 bases and V 10 bases, and 5 bases lay outside the gene matches. CDR3 bases: TGTGCCACCTTCGGGACAGGCTCCTACGAGCAGTACGTC. This translates into CATFGTGSYEQYV.

V usage is TRBV12-3 or TRBV12-4 and J usage is TRBJ2-3; 7 nucleotides agree with TRBD2. The CDR3 consists of 15 residues. Trimming at V came to 7 bases and at J to 0 bases, leaving 7 bases not matched to a gene. The CDR3 here is CASTLGGGSTDTQYF. Written as DNA, the CDR3 is TGTGCCAGCACCCTGGGGGGGGGGAGCACAGATACGCAGTATTTT.

The chain uses TRBV14 and TRBJ2-5; D might be TRBD1 (6 bases). CDR1 is SGHDN and CDR2 is FVKESK in the germline V gene. The CDR3 runs to 15 residues. V lost 6 bases and J 5 bases, leaving 19 bases between the germline ends. This CDR3 is CASSPQGQLSETQYF. Written as DNA, the CDR3 is TGTGCCAGCAGTCCCCAGGGACAACTGAGTGAGACCCAGTACTTC.

The chain is built from TRBV2 and TRBJ2-3; no clear D gene. V was shortened by 7 bases and J by 1 base, with 12 bases between the two germline ends. Germline V CDR1 and CDR2: SNHLY, FYNNEI. The CDR3 totals 14 residues. CDR3 sequence reads: CASTLERGTDTQYF. Here the CDR3 DNA reads TGTGCCAGCACCCTGGAACGGGGCACAGATACGCAGTATTTT.

In this sample, this clonotype turned up many times. The chain combines TRBV5-1 with TRBJ1-1; D not certain. V was trimmed by 0 bases and J by 0 bases, leaving 6 bases between them. Germline assignment: CDR1 SGHRS and CDR2 YFSETQ. This CDR3 is 14 amino acids long. The CDR3 DNA is TGCGCCAGCAGCTTGGCCTCGGTGAACACTGAAGCTTTCTTT. As protein: CASSLASVNTEAFF.

V and J are TRBV6-6 and TRBJ2-3, with 9 bases identical to TRBD2. CDR1 MNHNY and CDR2 SVGAGI come from the germline V gene (reference sequence). The CDR3 loop spans 13 amino acids. V trimming: 10 bases; J trimming: 0 bases; junction bases outside the gene matches: 2. The CDR3 nucleotides read TGTGCCATAGCGGGGGCTAGCACAGATACGCAGTATTTT. The encoded protein is CAIAGASTDTQYF.

V gene TRBV4-3 combines with J gene TRBJ1-1, with D unresolved. This CDR3 has 15 residues. With 0 bases removed from V and 6 bases from J, the gap between germline ends came to 14 bases. CDR1 and CDR2 from the germline V gene are LGHNA and YSLEER. The CDR3 here is CASSQDRIRLAEAFF. CDR3 DNA: TGCGCCAGCAGCCAAGATAGAATCCGCCTAGCTGAAGCTTTCTTT.

J is TRBJ2-1 and V is TRBV7-3, with 13 bases that match TRBD2. CDR1 is SGHTA, CDR2 FQGTGA, per germline. This CDR3 is 16 amino acids long. The J segment lost 5 bases and the V segment lost 5 bases, leaving 6 bases of the junction unmatched. The CDR3 loop reads CASSRAGTSGDNEQFF. The CDR3 coding sequence is TGTGCCAGCAGCAGAGCCGGGACTAGCGGGGACAATGAGCAGTTCTTC.

The chain recombines TRBV2 with TRBJ2-7, with D perhaps TRBD2 (6 bases). CDR3 length: 14 residues. Trimming took 7 bases from V and 4 from J, leaving 17 bases between them. The germline CDR1 and CDR2 sequences are SNHLY and FYNNEI. DNA for the CDR3: TGTGCCAGCATTCGGGACTGGACTTTTTACGAGCAGTACTTC. It specifies CASIRDWTFYEQYF.

The chain uses TRBV6-1 and TRBJ2-1, with D uncertain. V lost 4 bases and J lost 7, with 5 bases in between. The CDR3 totals 11 residues. Per germline, CDR1 MNHNS and CDR2 SASEGT. CDR3 residues: CASSVPNEQFF. The DNA for the CDR3 is TGTGCCAGCAGTGTCCCGAATGAGCAGTTCTTC.

This clonotype showed up just a few times. The CDR3 sequence: CASSYLQGSEQYV. The CDR3, as DNA: TGTGCCAGCAGTTACCTACAGGGGAGCGAGCAGTACGTC. The chain is built from TRBV6-2 or TRBV6-3 and TRBJ2-7; 7 nucleotides align to TRBD1. The CDR3 spans 13 residues. J gave up 6 bases and V 2 bases, and 4 bases lay outside the gene matches. Germline-derived CDR1 and CDR2 are MNHEY and SVGEGT.

This clonotype turned up a few times. V is TRBV6-2 or TRBV6-3 and J is TRBJ1-1; possible D gene TRBD1, 6 bases. Trimming pared 5 bases from V and 4 bases from J, leaving 23 bases between. In germline, CDR1 is MNHEY, CDR2 SVGEGT. The CDR3 extends over 17 amino acids. CDR3 nucleotides: TGTGCCAGCAGTCGAACCGCACAGGGCGACGGGGGCACTGAAGCTTTCTTT. Translation: CASSRTAQGDGGTEAFF.

The chain uses TRBV12-3 or TRBV12-4 and TRBJ2-1; 7 nucleotides agree with TRBD1. This CDR3 is built from 15 residues. V lost 5 bases to trimming and J lost 4 bases; unmatched junction nucleotides: 8. The CDR3 reads CASSATGTDYNEQFF. In DNA form, the CDR3 reads TGTGCCAGCAGTGCTACCGGGACAGATTACAATGAGCAGTTCTTC.

This clonotype was seen more than once but under ten times. The CDR3 here is CSARWTAMNTEAFF. In DNA, the CDR3 is TGCAGTGCTAGGTGGACAGCAATGAACACTGAAGCTTTCTTT. The chain couples TRBV20-1 to TRBJ1-1; D perhaps matches TRBD1 (6 bases). V was cut by 3 bases and J by 0 bases, with 11 bases left in between. Germline values: CDR1 DFQATT, CDR2 SNEGSKA (reference sequence). The CDR3 is made up of 14 amino acids.

This clonotype appeared a few times. The V gene is TRBV25-1, the J gene TRBJ2-4, with D uncertain. CDR3 length: 15 amino acids. CDR1 is MGHDK, CDR2 SYGVNS, per germline. The V and J ends lost 2 bases and 5 bases respectively, with 13 bases between them. The CDR3 coding sequence is TGTGCCAGCAGTGAAGGAAGGTCACTGGAAAACATTCAGTACTTC. Translation gives CASSEGRSLENIQYF. The complete variable domain, with remaining parts taken from reference TRBV25-1 and TRBJ2-4, reads EADIYQTPRYLVIGTGKKITLECSQTMGHDKMYWYQQDPGMELHLIHYSYGVNSTEKGDLSSESTVSRIRTEHFPLTLESARPSHTSQYLCASSEGRSLENIQYFGAGTRLSVL.

This clonotype has just a few counts. The J gene is TRBJ1-1, the V gene TRBV5-1; D ambiguous. Trimming pared 2 bases from V and 4 bases from J, leaving 6 bases between. CDR1 SGHRS and CDR2 YFSETQ come from the germline V gene. CDR3 length: 12 amino acids. CDR3 DNA: TGCGCCAGCAGCTTTGGCCGCACTGAAGCTTTCTTT. Its translation: CASSFGRTEAFF.

The chain employs TRBV5-5 and TRBJ2-1; no clear D gene. Germline V gene lookup returns CDR1 SGHKS and CDR2 YYEKEE (reference sequence). Trimming left V 2 bases short and J 8 bases short, with 14 bases between. The CDR3 is 14 residues long. CDR3 in amino acids: CASSLRERADEQFF. CDR3 coding DNA: TGTGCCAGCAGCTTAAGGGAACGCGCCGATGAGCAGTTCTTC.

This clonotype was detected a few times. This sequence joins TRBV6-2 or TRBV6-3 and TRBJ2-3; 7 nucleotides line up with TRBD2. Trimming cost V 0 bases and J 2 bases; bases outside gene matches: 8. The CDR3 extends over 17 amino acids. Germline V lookup: CDR1 MNHEY, CDR2 SVGEGT. The CDR3 protein is CASSYSISSGPTDTQYF. CDR3 sequence (DNA): TGTGCCAGCAGTTACTCGATCTCTAGCGGCCCCACAGATACGCAGTATTTT.